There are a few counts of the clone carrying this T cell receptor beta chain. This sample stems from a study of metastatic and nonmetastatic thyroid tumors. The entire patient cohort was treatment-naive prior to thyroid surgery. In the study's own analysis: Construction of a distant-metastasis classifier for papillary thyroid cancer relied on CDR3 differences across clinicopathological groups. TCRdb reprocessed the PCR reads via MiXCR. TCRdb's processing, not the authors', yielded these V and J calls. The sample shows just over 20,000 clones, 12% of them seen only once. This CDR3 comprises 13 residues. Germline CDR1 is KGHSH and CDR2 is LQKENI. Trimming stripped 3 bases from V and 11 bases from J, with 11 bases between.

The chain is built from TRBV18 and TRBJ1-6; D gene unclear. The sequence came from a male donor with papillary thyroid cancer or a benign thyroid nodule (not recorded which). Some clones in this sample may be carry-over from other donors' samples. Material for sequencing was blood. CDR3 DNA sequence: TGTGCCAGCTCACCTTTGGGGATGGCACCCCTCCACTTT. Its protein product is CASSPLGMAPLHF.